The 32 T cell receptor beta chains below were found in one sample sequenced in a study of lymphopenia after photon versus proton radiotherapy. Libraries were prepared by immunoSEQ multiplex PCR; TCRdb keeps only in-frame clonotypes and omits some of them. The table records some 7,000 clones, about four fifths of them present only once. The sample was peripheral blood, taken from a patient treated with photon-based radiotherapy. The source of these receptors is a man in his thirties or forties with gastric cancer.

The J gene is TRBJ2-1, the V gene TRBV6-5; D unclear. Trimming removed 5 bases from V and 7 bases from J, with 15 bases in between. This CDR3 has 14 amino acids. In germline, CDR1 is MNHEY, CDR2 SVGAGI. The DNA for the CDR3 is TGTGCCAGCAGTGAATATGGGCTGAAAAATGAGCAGTTCTTC. Amino acid sequence: CASSEYGLKNEQFF.

The J gene is TRBJ1-3, the V gene TRBV4-3; D gene ambiguous. V lost 1 base and J 2 bases, leaving 15 bases between the germline ends. Germline V gene data show CDR1 as LGHNA and CDR2 as YSLEER. The CDR3 is made up of 17 amino acids. In nucleotides, the CDR3 is TGCGCCAGCAGCCAAGCGGCAGAAGGAAGCCCTGGAAACACCATATATTTT. It specifies CASSQAAEGSPGNTIYF.

This clone was counted once. The V gene is TRBV6-5, the J gene TRBJ2-7; a weak D match, TRBD2 (6 bases). Germline CDR1 and CDR2: MNHEY and SVGAGI. Deletions cut 6 bases from V and 0 bases from J, with 15 bases between. This CDR3 has 15 residues. The CDR3 nucleotides are TGTGCCAGCAGCCCTGGCCGGGGGTTCTCCTACGAGCAGTACTTC. As protein: CASSPGRGFSYEQYF.

The chain carries TRBV27 and TRBJ1-5; D call uncertain. Germline V lookup: CDR1 MNHEY, CDR2 SMNVEV (reference sequence). The CDR3 spans 15 residues. V was shortened by 0 bases and J by 3 bases, with 9 bases between the two germline ends. The CDR3 sequence is CASSLSRGDNQPQHF. The CDR3 DNA reads TGTGCCAGCAGTTTATCACGCGGGGACAATCAGCCCCAGCATTTT.

This chain joins TRBV11-2 and TRBJ2-1; 12 bases fit TRBD2. The J segment lost 4 bases and the V segment lost 5 bases, leaving 3 bases of the junction unmatched. The length of the CDR3 is 15 residues. The germline gives CDR1 SGHAT, CDR2 FQNNGV. CDR3 sequence: CASSQTSGSYNEQFF. CDR3 in DNA: TGTGCCAGCAGCCAGACTAGCGGGAGTTACAATGAGCAGTTCTTC. The full variable domain, in which reference TRBV11-2 and TRBJ2-1 provide the parts outside the CDR3, is EAGVAQSPRYKIIEKRQSVAFWCNPISGHATLYWYQQILGQGPKLLIQFQNNGVVDDSQLPKDRFSAERLKGVDSTLKIQPAKLEDSAVYLCASSQTSGSYNEQFFGPGTRLTVL.

V usage is TRBV16 and J usage is TRBJ2-3; 9 bases line up with TRBD1. Germline-derived CDR1 and CDR2 are KGHSY and FQNENV. This CDR3 spans 14 amino acids. After removal of 7 bases from V and 8 bases from J, the junction contained 10 bases not matched to a gene. Here the CDR3 DNA reads TGTGCCAGCACTGGACAGGGGTCGTCGCGTACGCAGTATTTT. It codes for CASTGQGSSRTQYF.

The chain combines TRBV10-3 with TRBJ2-6; TRBD2 aligns across 12 bases. The V segment lost 5 bases and the J segment 1 base; nucleotides outside the gene matches: 9. There are 19 residues in the CDR3. The germline CDR1 and CDR2 sequences are ENHRY and SYGVKD. The CDR3 bases are TGTGCCATCAGTCCAAAACTAGGACTAGCGGGATCTGGGGCCAACGTCCTGACTTTC. This gives the protein CAISPKLGLAGSGANVLTF.

The chain uses TRBV27 and TRBJ2-7; TRBD2 matches at 10 bases. This CDR3 has 14 amino acids. The germline gives CDR1 MNHEY, CDR2 SMNVEV (reference sequence). Unmatched junction bases numbered 2, after V lost 4 bases and J lost 2 bases. CDR3 bases: TGTGCCAGCAGTTGGACTAGCGGTACCTACGAGCAGTACTTC. Protein sequence: CASSWTSGTYEQYF.

This clone occurred a few times. The chain joins TRBV11-2 to TRBJ2-3; 8 nucleotides line up with TRBD1. The CDR3 consists of 14 residues. Germline assignment: CDR1 SGHAT and CDR2 FQNNGV. J lost 4 bases, V lost 1 base, and 1 base had no gene match. The CDR3 coding sequence is TGTGCCAGCAGCTTAGGGGACAGGCCAGATACGCAGTATTTT. This gives the protein CASSLGDRPDTQYF.

The chain is built from TRBV5-8 and TRBJ1-1; 7 nucleotides align to TRBD1. This CDR3 contains 14 residues. CDR1 is SGHTS, CDR2 YDEGEE, per germline. Trimming removed 2 bases from V and 1 base from J; junction bases left unmatched: 2. CDR3 DNA sequence: TGTGCCAGCAGCTTCAGGGGGGAGAACACTGAAGCTTTCTTT. Translated, it gives CASSFRGENTEAFF.

In its sample, this clone was seen once. The chain is built from TRBV5-6 and TRBJ2-5; D uncertain. CDR3 length equals 12 residues. The germline V gene encodes CDR1 SGHDT and CDR2 YYEEEE. The germline V and J ends were trimmed by 1 base and 5 bases, with 6 bases remaining between them. The CDR3 DNA reads as TGTGCCAGCAGCTTGATCCGGGAGACCCAGTACTTC. Translated: CASSLIRETQYF.

A word on this clone: This likely came from a read error, as a far larger clone is one base away. Other DNA variants within this sample encode the same CDR3. The CDR3 here is CASSQALSQPQHF. The CDR3 DNA follows: TGTGCCAGCAGCCAGGCTTTGAGTCAGCCCCAGCATTTT. The chain combines TRBV14 with TRBJ1-5; D is ambiguous. V was pared by 3 bases and J by 6 bases, with 9 bases between. This CDR3 has 13 amino acids. In germline, CDR1 is SGHDN, CDR2 FVKESK.

The rearrangement links TRBV7-9 to TRBJ2-5; 9 bases line up with TRBD1. J was trimmed by 5 bases and V by 4 bases; bases with no gene match: 8. This CDR3 is built from 15 residues. Per the germline V gene, CDR1 is SEHNR and CDR2 is FQNEAQ (reference sequence). CDR3 region: CASSSRQGGRETQYF. The DNA of the CDR3 is TGTGCCAGCAGCTCCCGACAGGGGGGCCGGGAGACCCAGTACTTC.

The V call is TRBV5-6, the J call TRBJ2-1; 9 nucleotides align to TRBD1. Trimming took 3 bases from V and 4 from J; bases not matched to a gene: 8. The germline CDR1 and CDR2 sequences are SGHDT and YYEEEE. The CDR3 runs to 16 residues. CDR3: CASSSLRDRAYNEQFF. CDR3 DNA sequence: TGTGCCAGCAGCTCCCTCCGGGACAGGGCTTACAATGAGCAGTTCTTC. The complete variable domain, with remaining parts taken from reference TRBV5-6 and TRBJ2-1, reads DAGVTQSPTHLIKTRGQQVTLRCSPKSGHDTVSWYQQALGQGPQFIFQYYEEEERQRGNFPDRFSGHQFPNYSSELNVNALLLGDSALYLCASSSLRDRAYNEQFFGPGTRLTVL.

The chain recombines TRBV6-5 with TRBJ2-1, with a possible D match to TRBD2 (5 bases). Germline V CDR1 and CDR2: MNHEY, SVGAGI. V gave up 6 bases and J gave up 4 bases, with 13 bases separating them. CDR3 length: 14 residues. The CDR3 coding sequence is TGTGCCAGCAGAAGTCTGGGGAGATACAATGAGCAGTTCTTC. Amino acids: CASRSLGRYNEQFF.

The V and J genes are TRBV7-3 and TRBJ2-5; TRBD1 aligns across 7 bases. Trimming at V came to 2 bases and at J to 4 bases, leaving 7 bases not matched to a gene. Germline CDR1 reads SGHTA; CDR2 reads FQGTGA. This CDR3 region has 15 residues. CDR3 residues: CASSLGAGTVETQYF. The CDR3 coding sequence is TGTGCCAGCAGCTTAGGGGCCGGGACAGTAGAGACCCAGTACTTC.

The chain combines TRBV7-3 with TRBJ2-5; D is unresolved. Trimming left V 2 bases short and J 5 bases short, with 9 bases between. Germline values: CDR1 SGHTA, CDR2 FQGTGA. The CDR3 extends over 13 amino acids. CDR3 sequence reads: CASSLVMRETQYF. In DNA form, the CDR3 reads TGTGCCAGCAGCTTAGTGATGAGGGAGACCCAGTACTTC.

This clone was detected once. The gene calls are TRBV7-9 and TRBJ1-1; 7 nucleotides align to TRBD1. The CDR3 contains 15 residues. The V gene's germline CDR1 is SEHNR and CDR2 FQNEAQ (reference sequence). After removal of 5 bases from V and 5 bases from J, the junction contained 11 bases not matched to a gene. As DNA, the CDR3 is TGTGCCAGCAGCCGTCTTCACAGGGGAGAGACTGAAGCTTTCTTT. It is translated as CASSRLHRGETEAFF.

The V gene is TRBV6-5, the J gene TRBJ1-4; 7 nucleotides align to TRBD1. CDR1 MNHEY and CDR2 SVGAGI come from the germline V gene. V was pared by 5 bases and J by 4 bases, with 7 bases of the junction left unmatched. This CDR3 spans 15 amino acids. The CDR3 DNA sequence: TGTGCCAGCAGTCCCAGGGGGTCGGTTAATGAAAAACTGTTTTTT. Translation gives CASSPRGSVNEKLFF.

V usage is TRBV11-3 and J usage is TRBJ2-3, with D possibly being TRBD1 (6 bases). The CDR3 contains 14 residues. Deletions cut 3 bases from V and 4 bases from J, with 11 bases between. CDR1 is SGHNT, CDR2 YENEEA, per germline. The CDR3 protein is CASSLGRTADTQYF. The DNA of the CDR3 is TGTGCCAGCAGCTTGGGTAGGACAGCAGATACGCAGTATTTT.

The chain combines TRBV5-6 with TRBJ2-7; 7 bases line up with TRBD1. Trimming cost V 3 bases and J 3 bases; bases outside gene matches: 9. In germline, CDR1 is SGHDT, CDR2 YYEEEE. This CDR3 is built from 15 residues. CDR3 in DNA: TGTGCCAGCAGCTCTAATACAGGGGTCCTCTACGAGCAGTACTTC. It encodes CASSSNTGVLYEQYF.

This clone was counted once. The chain carries TRBV5-1 and TRBJ1-5; 8 bases agree with TRBD1. V lost 4 bases, J lost 9 bases, and 9 bases stayed unmatched. The CDR3 loop spans 14 amino acids. Germline lookup yields CDR1 SGHRS and CDR2 YFSETQ. CDR3 nucleotide sequence: TGCGCCAGCAGCCAAGGGACAGGCGTTGCGCCCCAGCATTTT. Amino acids: CASSQGTGVAPQHF.

This sequence joins TRBV7-9 and TRBJ1-1; 7 positions agree with TRBD1. This CDR3 has 13 residues. The V gene's germline CDR1 is SEHNR and CDR2 FQNEAQ (reference sequence). Trimming removed 8 bases from V and 1 base from J; junction bases left unmatched: 4. The CDR3: CASGRGGNTEAFF. The CDR3 DNA follows: TGTGCCAGCGGCAGGGGGGGGAACACTGAAGCTTTCTTT.

V and J are TRBV7-2 and TRBJ2-7, with 10 bases that match TRBD2. Losses at the gene ends were 5 bases for V and 10 bases for J; bases not matched to a gene: 11. Germline lookup yields CDR1 SGHTA and CDR2 FQGNSA. The CDR3 loop spans 14 amino acids. The CDR3 loop is CASSPSLAGIEQYF. The CDR3 nucleotides are TGTGCCAGCAGCCCGTCACTAGCGGGAATAGAACAGTACTTC.

This clone came up a few times. The rearrangement joins TRBV7-2 to TRBJ1-3; D unclear. This CDR3 is 18 amino acids long. V was clipped by 0 bases and J by 0 bases, with 15 bases between them. Germline V gene data show CDR1 as SGHTA and CDR2 as FQGNSA. CDR3 amino acids: CASSLAGGGSNSGNTIYF. The CDR3 DNA sequence: TGTGCCAGCAGCTTAGCGGGTGGAGGGTCCAACTCTGGAAACACCATATATTTT.

In its sample, this clone is medium-sized (0.01 to 0.1%). The rearrangement uses TRBV2 and TRBJ1-6, with TRBD1 as a possible D gene (5 bases). Trimming cost V 6 bases and J 7 bases, with 16 bases left between them. The CDR3 sequence is 15 residues long. The V gene's germline CDR1 is SNHLY and CDR2 FYNNEI. CDR3 sequence: CASSGTGLGNSPLHF. DNA for the CDR3: TGTGCCAGCAGCGGAACAGGCCTAGGGAATTCACCCCTCCACTTT. Complete variable domain (other parts from reference TRBV2 and TRBJ1-6): EPEVTQTPSHQVTQMGQEVILRCVPISNHLYFYWYRQILGQKVEFLVSFYNNEISEKSEIFDDQFSVERPDGSNFTLKIRSTKLEDSAMYFCASSGTGLGNSPLHFGNGTRLTVT.

The rearrangement joins TRBV27 to TRBJ2-2; D call uncertain. V was pared by 7 bases and J by 6 bases, with 12 bases between. There are 13 residues in the CDR3. Germline V gene sequence: CDR1 MNHEY, CDR2 SMNVEV (reference sequence). The CDR3 loop is CASTDGHPGELFF. CDR3 DNA: TGTGCCAGCACTGACGGGCACCCCGGGGAGCTGTTTTTT.

The V call is TRBV5-4, the J call TRBJ2-7; 8 bases agree with TRBD2. The V gene's germline CDR1 is SGHNT and CDR2 YYREEE (reference sequence). V dropped 0 bases and J dropped 3; count of bases not matched to a gene: 2. This CDR3 is 14 amino acids long. CDR3: CASSLAGTSYEQYF. The CDR3 DNA reads TGTGCCAGCAGCTTGGCTGGGACTAGCTACGAGCAGTACTTC.

By frequency in the sample, this clone is medium-sized (0.01 to 0.1%). The chain combines TRBV6-5 with TRBJ2-4; a weak D match, TRBD1 (6 bases). V lost 6 bases and J 12 bases, leaving 9 bases between the germline ends. CDR3 size: 10 residues. Germline V CDR1 and CDR2: MNHEY, SVGAGI. The CDR3 DNA sequence: TGTGCCAGCAGCAGGACAGCTCAGTACTTC. Encoded protein: CASSRTAQYF.

The J gene is TRBJ1-1, the V gene TRBV7-3, with D possibly TRBD1 on 6 matching bases. V was clipped by 5 bases and J by 2 bases, with 15 bases between them. Per the germline V gene, CDR1 is SGHTA and CDR2 is FQGTGA. The CDR3 extends over 15 amino acids. CDR3 in amino acids: CASSLTDRENTEAFF. In DNA, the CDR3 is TGTGCCAGCAGCCTGACGGACAGAGAAAACACTGAAGCTTTCTTT.

Points on this clone: Other DNA sequences from this sample encode an identical CDR3 as well. The chain uses TRBV10-2 and TRBJ2-1; D not resolved. Germline V lookup: CDR1 WSHSY, CDR2 SAAADI. Trimming left V 3 bases short and J 3 bases short, with 0 bases between. The CDR3 totals 11 residues. CDR3 region: CASSDYNEQFF. The DNA of the CDR3 is TGCGCCAGCAGTGACTACAATGAGCAGTTCTTC.

The chain recombines TRBV5-4 with TRBJ2-7; 9 bases are shared with TRBD1. Germline V gene sequence: CDR1 SGHNT, CDR2 YYREEE (reference sequence). The CDR3 spans 15 residues. Trimming took 0 bases from V and 3 from J; bases not matched to a gene: 4. The CDR3 loop reads CASSLVGTGNYEQYF. In DNA, the CDR3 is TGTGCCAGCAGCTTGGTGGGGACAGGGAACTACGAGCAGTACTTC.